This record looks at one TCR beta chain sequence and its context. These data originate in a study of control samples from healthy donors and cancer patients. Trimming shortened V by 5 bases and J by 0 bases, and 4 bases separated the two germline ends. The germline V gene encodes CDR1 MGHDK and CDR2 SYGVNS. CDR3 size: 12 residues. Here immunoSEQ multiplex PCR was the method, and the copy in TCRdb shows in-frame clones only, minus some. The table records approximately 100,000 clones, roughly 84% of them present only once. The sequence was obtained from a woman aged 40 to 50 in good health. V gene TRBV25-1 combines with J gene TRBJ1-1; D is uncertain. Material for sequencing was blood. The CDR3 reads CASSQLNTEAFF. Written as DNA, the CDR3 is TGTGCCAGCAGTCAGTTGAACACTGAAGCTTTCTTT.